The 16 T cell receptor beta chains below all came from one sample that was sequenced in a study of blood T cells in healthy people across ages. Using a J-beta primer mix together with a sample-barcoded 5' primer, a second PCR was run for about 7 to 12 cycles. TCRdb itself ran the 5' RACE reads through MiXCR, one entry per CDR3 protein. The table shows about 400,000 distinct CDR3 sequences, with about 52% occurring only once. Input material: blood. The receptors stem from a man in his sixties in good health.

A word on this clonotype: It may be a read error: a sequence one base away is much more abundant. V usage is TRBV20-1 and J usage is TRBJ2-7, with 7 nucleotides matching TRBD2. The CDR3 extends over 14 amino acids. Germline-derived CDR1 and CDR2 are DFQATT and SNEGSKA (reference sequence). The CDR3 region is CSTSLASGGYEQYF. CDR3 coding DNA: TGCAGTACTAGTCTGGCTAGCGGAGGCTACGAGCAGTACTTC.

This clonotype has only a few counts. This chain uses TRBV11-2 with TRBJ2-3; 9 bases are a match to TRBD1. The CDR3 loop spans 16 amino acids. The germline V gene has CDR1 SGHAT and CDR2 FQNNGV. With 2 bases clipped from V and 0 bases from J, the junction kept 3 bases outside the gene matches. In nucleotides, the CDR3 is TGTGCCAGCAGCTTAAGGGACAGGGTGAGCACAGATACGCAGTATTTT. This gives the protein CASSLRDRVSTDTQYF.

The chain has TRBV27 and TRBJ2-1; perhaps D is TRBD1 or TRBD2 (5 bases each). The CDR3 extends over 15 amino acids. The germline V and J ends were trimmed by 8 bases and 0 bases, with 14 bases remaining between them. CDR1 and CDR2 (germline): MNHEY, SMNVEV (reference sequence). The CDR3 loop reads CASGSVGTSYNEQFF. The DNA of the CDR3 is TGTGCCAGCGGATCTGTTGGGACCTCCTACAATGAGCAGTTCTTC.

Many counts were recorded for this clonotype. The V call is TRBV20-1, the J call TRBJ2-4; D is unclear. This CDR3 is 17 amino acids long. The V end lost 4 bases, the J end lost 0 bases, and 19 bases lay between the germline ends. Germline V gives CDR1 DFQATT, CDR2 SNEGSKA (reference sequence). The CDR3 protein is CSAKGLGRTLAKNIQYF. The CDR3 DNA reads TGCAGTGCTAAGGGTCTGGGAAGGACCTTAGCCAAAAACATTCAGTACTTC.

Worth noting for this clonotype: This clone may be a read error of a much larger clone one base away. CDR3 loop: CASSSGPGANVPTF. The CDR3 coding sequence is TGTGCCAGCAGTTCCGGACCTGGGGCCAACGTCCCGACTTTC. The chain is built from TRBV7-3 and TRBJ2-6; TRBD1 is a possible D gene (5 bases). Germline assignment: CDR1 SGHTA and CDR2 FQGTGA. The CDR3 has 14 amino acids.

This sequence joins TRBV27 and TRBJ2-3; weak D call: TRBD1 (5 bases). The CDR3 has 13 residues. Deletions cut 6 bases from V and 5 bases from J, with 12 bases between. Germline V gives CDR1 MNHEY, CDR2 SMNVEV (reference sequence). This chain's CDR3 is CASRPLTVDTQYF. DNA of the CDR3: TGTGCCAGCAGACCGCTGACAGTAGATACGCAGTATTTT.

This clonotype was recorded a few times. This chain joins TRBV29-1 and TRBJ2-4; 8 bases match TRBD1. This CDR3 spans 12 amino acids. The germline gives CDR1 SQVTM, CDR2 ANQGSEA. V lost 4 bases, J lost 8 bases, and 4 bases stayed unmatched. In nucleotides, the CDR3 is TGCAGCGTTGCAGGGGGCAGCGACATTCAGTACTTC. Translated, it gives CSVAGGSDIQYF.

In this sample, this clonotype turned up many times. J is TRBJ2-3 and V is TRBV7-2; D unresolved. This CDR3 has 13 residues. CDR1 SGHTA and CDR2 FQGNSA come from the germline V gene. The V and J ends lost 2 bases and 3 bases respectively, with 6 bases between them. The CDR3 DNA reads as TGTGCCAGCAGCTTAATTAGAACAGATACGCAGTATTTT. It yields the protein CASSLIRTDTQYF.

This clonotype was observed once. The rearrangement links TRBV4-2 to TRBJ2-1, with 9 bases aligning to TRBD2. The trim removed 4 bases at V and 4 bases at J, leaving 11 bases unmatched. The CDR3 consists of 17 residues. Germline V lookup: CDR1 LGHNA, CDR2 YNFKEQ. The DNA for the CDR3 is TGTGCCAGCAGCCTCGGGGGGCTAGCGGGGACTTACAATGAGCAGTTCTTC. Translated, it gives CASSLGGLAGTYNEQFF.

The CDR3 DNA follows: TGTGCCAGCTCACCAACTAAACAGGGGAACACTGAAGCTTTCTTT. This gives the protein CASSPTKQGNTEAFF. The rearrangement uses TRBV18 and TRBJ1-1; D is perhaps TRBD1 (6 bases). V was trimmed by 2 bases and J by 1 base, leaving 11 bases between them. The CDR3 length is 15 residues. Germline CDR1 is KGHSH and CDR2 is LQKENI. Supplemented by reference TRBV18 and TRBJ1-1, the full variable domain reads NAGVMQNPRHLVRRRGQEARLRCSPMKGHSHVYWYRQLPEEGLKFMVYLQKENIIDESGMPKERFSAEFPKEGPSILRIQQVVRGDSAAYFCASSPTKQGNTEAFFGQGTRLTVV.

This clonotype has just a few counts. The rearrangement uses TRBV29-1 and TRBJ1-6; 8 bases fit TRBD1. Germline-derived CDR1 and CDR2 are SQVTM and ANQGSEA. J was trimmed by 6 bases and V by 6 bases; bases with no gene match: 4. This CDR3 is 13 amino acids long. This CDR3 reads CSVQTGANSPLHF. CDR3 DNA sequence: TGCAGCGTCCAGACAGGGGCTAATTCACCCCTCCACTTT.

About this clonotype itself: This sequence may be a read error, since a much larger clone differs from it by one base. The CDR3 DNA reads as TGTGCCAGCAGTCAACCCCCTAGCCCTAAGGAGACCCAGTACTTC. This codes for CASSQPPSPKETQYF. V and J are TRBV6-6 and TRBJ2-7; a weak D match, TRBD2 (5 bases). The end of the DNA fits TRBJ2-5 better, so the J call may be wrong. The CDR3 sequence is 15 residues long. Looked up from germline, CDR1 is MNHNY and CDR2 is SVGAGI (reference sequence).

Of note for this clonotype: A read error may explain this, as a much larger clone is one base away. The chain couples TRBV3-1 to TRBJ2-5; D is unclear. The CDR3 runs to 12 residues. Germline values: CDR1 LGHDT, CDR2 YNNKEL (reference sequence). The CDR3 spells CAGSQFEETQYF. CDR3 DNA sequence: TGTGCCGGCAGCCAATTTGAAGAGACCCAGTACTTC.

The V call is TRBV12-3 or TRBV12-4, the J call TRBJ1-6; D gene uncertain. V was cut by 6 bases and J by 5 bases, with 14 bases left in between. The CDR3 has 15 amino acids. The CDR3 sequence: CASSPPDGNNSPLHF. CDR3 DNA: TGTGCCAGCAGCCCCCCCGATGGAAATAATTCACCCCTCCACTTT.

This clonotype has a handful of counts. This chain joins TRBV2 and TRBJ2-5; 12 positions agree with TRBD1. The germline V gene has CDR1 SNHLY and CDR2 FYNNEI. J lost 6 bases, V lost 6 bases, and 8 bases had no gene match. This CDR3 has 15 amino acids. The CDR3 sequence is CASSAGTGGIKTQYF. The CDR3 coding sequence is TGTGCCAGCAGCGCCGGGACAGGGGGCATAAAGACCCAGTACTTC.

The CDR3 protein is CATTDRTGGEHEQYF. CDR3 nucleotides: TGCGCCACCACTGACCGGACAGGGGGCGAACACGAGCAGTACTTC. The gene calls are TRBV5-1 and TRBJ2-7, with 11 nucleotides matching TRBD1. The V segment lost 9 bases and the J segment 5 bases; nucleotides outside the gene matches: 13. Germline-derived CDR1 and CDR2 are SGHRS and YFSETQ. CDR3 length equals 15 residues.